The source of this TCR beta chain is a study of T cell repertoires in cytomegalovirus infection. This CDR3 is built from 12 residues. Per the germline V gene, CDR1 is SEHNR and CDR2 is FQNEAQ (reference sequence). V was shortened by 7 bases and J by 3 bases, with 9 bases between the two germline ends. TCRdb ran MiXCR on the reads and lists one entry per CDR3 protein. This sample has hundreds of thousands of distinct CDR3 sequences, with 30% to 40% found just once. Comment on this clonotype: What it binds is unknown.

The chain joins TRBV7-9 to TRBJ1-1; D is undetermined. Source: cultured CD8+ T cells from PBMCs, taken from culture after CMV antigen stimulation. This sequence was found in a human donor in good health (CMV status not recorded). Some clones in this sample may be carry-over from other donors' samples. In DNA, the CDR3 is TGTGCCAGCACACTTGGGTACACTGAAGCTTTCTTT. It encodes CASTLGYTEAFF.